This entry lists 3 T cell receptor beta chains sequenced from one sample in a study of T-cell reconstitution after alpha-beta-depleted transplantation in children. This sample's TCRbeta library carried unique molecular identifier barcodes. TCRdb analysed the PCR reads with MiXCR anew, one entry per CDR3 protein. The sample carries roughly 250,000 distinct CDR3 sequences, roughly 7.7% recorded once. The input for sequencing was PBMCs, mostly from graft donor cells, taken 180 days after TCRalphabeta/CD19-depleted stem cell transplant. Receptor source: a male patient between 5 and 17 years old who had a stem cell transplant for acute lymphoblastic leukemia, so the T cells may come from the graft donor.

The CDR3 DNA follows: TGTGCCAGCAGCTTATGGGGTTCTTTGGGTGGCTACACCTTC. Its protein is CASSLWGSLGGYTF. V and J are TRBV11-2 and TRBJ1-2; D not resolved. The CDR3 totals 14 residues. Germline loops: CDR1 SGHAT, CDR2 FQNNGV. V shed 2 bases and J shed 7 bases, with 14 bases lying between them.

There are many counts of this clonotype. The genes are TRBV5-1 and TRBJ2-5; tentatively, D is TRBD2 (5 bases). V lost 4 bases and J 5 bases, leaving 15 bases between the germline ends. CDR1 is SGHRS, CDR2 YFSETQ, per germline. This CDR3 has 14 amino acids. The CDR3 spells CASSPRAGRETQYF. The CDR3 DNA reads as TGCGCCAGCAGCCCGAGGGCCGGGCGGGAGACCCAGTACTTC.

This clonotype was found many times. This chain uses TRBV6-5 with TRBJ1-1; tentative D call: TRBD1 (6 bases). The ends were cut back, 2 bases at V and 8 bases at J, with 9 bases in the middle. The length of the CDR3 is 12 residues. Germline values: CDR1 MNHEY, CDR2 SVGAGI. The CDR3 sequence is CASSYPTGEAFF. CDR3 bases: TGTGCCAGCAGTTACCCGACAGGAGAAGCTTTCTTT.